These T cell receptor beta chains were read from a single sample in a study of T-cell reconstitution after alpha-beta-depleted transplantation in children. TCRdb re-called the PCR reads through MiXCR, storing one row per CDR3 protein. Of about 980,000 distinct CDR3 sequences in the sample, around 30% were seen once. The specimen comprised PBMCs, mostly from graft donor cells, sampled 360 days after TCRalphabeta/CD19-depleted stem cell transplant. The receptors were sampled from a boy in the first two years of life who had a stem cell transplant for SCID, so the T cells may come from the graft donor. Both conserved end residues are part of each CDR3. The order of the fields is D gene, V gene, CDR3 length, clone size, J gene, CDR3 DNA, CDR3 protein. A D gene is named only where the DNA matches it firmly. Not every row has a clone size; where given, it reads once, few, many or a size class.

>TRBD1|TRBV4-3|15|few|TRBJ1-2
TGCGCCAGCAGCCCTGACAGGGGGTCAAACTATGGCTACACCTTC
CASSPDRGSNYGYTF
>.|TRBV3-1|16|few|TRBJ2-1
TGTGCCAGCAGCCAAGTTGGTAGCCCCCGATACAATGAGCAGTTCTTC
CASSQVGSPRYNEQFF
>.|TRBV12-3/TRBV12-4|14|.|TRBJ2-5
TGTGCCAGCAGTTTCGGACTTACCGCGGGAAACCAGTACTTC
CASSFGLTAGNQYF
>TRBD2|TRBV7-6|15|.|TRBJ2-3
TGTGCCGGCACCCCCGGGGGGGTTCGCACAGATACGCAGTATTTT
CAGTPGGVRTDTQYF
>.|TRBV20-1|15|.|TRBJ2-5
TGCAGTGCCCTAAAAAGGGGGGCCCTCCAAGAGACCCAGTACTTC
CSALKRGALQETQYF
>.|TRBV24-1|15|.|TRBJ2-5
TGTGCCACCAGTGATTTGCAAGTGGACAGCGAGACCCAGTACTTC
CATSDLQVDSETQYF
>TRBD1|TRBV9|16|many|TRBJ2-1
TGTGCCAGCAGCGCGGTCGCGACAGGGGCAATTAAGGAGCAGTTCTTC
CASSAVATGAIKEQFF
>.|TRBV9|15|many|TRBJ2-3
TGTGCCAGCAGCGTTTCCGGGGCGTCCACAGATACGCAGTATTTT
CASSVSGASTDTQYF
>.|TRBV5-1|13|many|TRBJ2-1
TGCGCCAGCAGCTTGGGACCGAACAATGAGCAGTTCTTC
CASSLGPNNEQFF
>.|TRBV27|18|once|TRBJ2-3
TGTGCCAGCAGTTTATCGGGCGCACCGTACCCTAGCACAGATACGCAGTATTTT
CASSLSGAPYPSTDTQYF
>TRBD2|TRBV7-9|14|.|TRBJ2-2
TGTGCCAGCAGCCAGGGACTAGTTACCGGGGAGCTGTTTTTT
CASSQGLVTGELFF
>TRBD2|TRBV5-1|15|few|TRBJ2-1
TGCGCCAGCAGCTTGCCTAGCGGGCACTACAATGAGCAGTTCTTC
CASSLPSGHYNEQFF
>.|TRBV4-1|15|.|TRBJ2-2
TGCGCCAGCAGCCCAAGGCTACACCGGGCCGGGGAGCTGTTTTTT
CASSPRLHRAGELFF
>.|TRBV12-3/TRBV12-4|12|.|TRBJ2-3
TGTGTCAGCAGTTTAATCCAAGATACGCAGTATTTT
CVSSLIQDTQYF
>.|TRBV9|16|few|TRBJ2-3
TGTGCCAGCAGCGTAGGTGTCCGAGGGAGCACAGATACGCAGTATTTT
CASSVGVRGSTDTQYF
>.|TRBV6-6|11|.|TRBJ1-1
TGTGCCAGCAGTTACGGACCTGAAGCTTTCTTT
CASSYGPEAFF
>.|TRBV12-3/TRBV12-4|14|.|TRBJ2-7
TGTGCCAGCAGTGAAACTAGCTGGGGCTACGAGCAGTACTTC
CASSETSWGYEQYF
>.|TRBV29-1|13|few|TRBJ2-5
TGCAGCGTCTTCCAGGGATGGAGGGAGACCCAGTACTTC
CSVFQGWRETQYF
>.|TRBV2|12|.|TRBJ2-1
TGTGCCAGCTGTCTGGGTAAAAATGAGCAGTTCTTC
CASCLGKNEQFF
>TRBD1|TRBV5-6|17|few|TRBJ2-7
TGTGCCAGCAGCTTTGGTTATTGGCGGACAGGGTCCTACGAGCAGTACTTC
CASSFGYWRTGSYEQYF
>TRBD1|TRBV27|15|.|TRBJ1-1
TGTGCCAGCAGTTCTTGGACAGGGAAAAACACTGAAGCTTTCTTT
CASSSWTGKNTEAFF
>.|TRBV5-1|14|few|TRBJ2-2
TGCGCCAGCAGCTTGAGGGGGATCAACGGGGAGCTGTTTTTT
CASSLRGINGELFF
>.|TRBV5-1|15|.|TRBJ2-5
TGCGCCAGCAGCTTGGGATATGCAGGGAGAGAGACCCAGTACTTC
CASSLGYAGRETQYF
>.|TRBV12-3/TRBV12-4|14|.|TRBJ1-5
TGTGCCAGCAGATCTGGGACATTCTATCAGCCCCAGCATTTT
CASRSGTFYQPQHF
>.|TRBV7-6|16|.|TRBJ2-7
TGTGCCAGCAGCTTAGAGGGGGGGGCTGGGGGCTACGAGCAGTACTTC
CASSLEGGAGGYEQYF
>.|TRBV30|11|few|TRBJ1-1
TGTGCCTGGAATCGCGTGACAGAAGCTTTCTTT
CAWNRVTEAFF
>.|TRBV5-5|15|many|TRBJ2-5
TGTGCCAGCACCCTTATAACAGCGAACCAAGAGACCCAGTACTTC
CASTLITANQETQYF
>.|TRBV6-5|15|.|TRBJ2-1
TGTGCCAGCAGTTATCTCCCCGGAGAGTACAATGAGCAGTTCTTC
CASSYLPGEYNEQFF
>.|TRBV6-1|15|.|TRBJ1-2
TGTGCCAGCACCATCGGGGGAGTGGGGAACTATGGCTACACCTTC
CASTIGGVGNYGYTF
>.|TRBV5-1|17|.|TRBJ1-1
TGCGCCAGCAGCTTGGTGGGGGCCCCGGGGAGGGGGACTGAAGCTTTCTTT
CASSLVGAPGRGTEAFF
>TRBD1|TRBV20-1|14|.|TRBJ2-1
TGCAGTGCTAGAGCCGGGACAGGGGGGAATGAGCAGTTCTTC
CSARAGTGGNEQFF
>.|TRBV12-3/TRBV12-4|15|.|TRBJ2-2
TGTGCCAGCACCCCACAGACAACCGGAACCGGGGAGCTGTTTTTT
CASTPQTTGTGELFF